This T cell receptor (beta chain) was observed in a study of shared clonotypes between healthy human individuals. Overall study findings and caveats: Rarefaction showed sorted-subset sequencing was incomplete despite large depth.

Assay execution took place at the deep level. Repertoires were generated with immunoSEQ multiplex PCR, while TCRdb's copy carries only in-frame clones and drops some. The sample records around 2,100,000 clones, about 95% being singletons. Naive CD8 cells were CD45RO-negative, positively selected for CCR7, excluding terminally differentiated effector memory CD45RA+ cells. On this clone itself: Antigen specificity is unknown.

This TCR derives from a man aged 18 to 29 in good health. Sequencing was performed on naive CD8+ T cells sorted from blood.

The CDR3 spells CASSLATGAGANVLTF. CDR3 DNA sequence: TGTGCCAGCAGCTTAGCTACAGGGGCTGGGGCCAACGTCCTGACTTTC. The chain has TRBV7-6 and TRBJ2-6; 7 bases align to TRBD1. Germline V gene data show CDR1 as SGHVS and CDR2 as FNYEAQ. The CDR3 sequence is 16 residues long. With 0 bases clipped from V and 2 bases from J, the junction kept 1 base outside the gene matches.